The clone carrying this T cell receptor beta chain was seen repeatedly, ten times or more. Total RNA and DNA came together from 20-30 mg of bulk tissue without cell sorting. None of the patients had received treatment, and all had chronic HBV infection. This sample stems from a study of tumor-infiltrating lymphocytes in primary liver carcinoma. From approximately 0.5 ug of total RNA, TCR beta-specific cDNA was reverse-transcribed using a constant-region primer. Construction of TCR beta libraries relied on three successive nested multiplex PCR rounds employing slightly modified ARM-PCR. The first two PCR rounds used TRBV1-TRBV30 forward primers with a C-beta reverse primer, roughly 10 cycles each. Using its own MiXCR run on the multiplex PCR reads, TCRdb lists one record per CDR3 protein. Counted here are tens of thousands of distinct CDR3 sequences, 69% occurring once; the ten biggest clones make up about 26%.

CDR3 length: 15 amino acids. Trimming cost V 2 bases and J 6 bases, with 14 bases left between them. Germline V lookup: CDR1 MNHEY, CDR2 SVGEGT. Sequenced material: tumor-adjacent normal liver tissue. V gene TRBV6-2 or TRBV6-3 combines with J gene TRBJ1-5, with TRBD1 as a possible D gene (5 bases). This TCR came from a man aged 40-55 years with primary liver carcinoma and hepatitis B virus infection. The DNA of the CDR3 is TGTGCCAGCAGTTACGAGGACGGGGGGGGTCAGCCCCAGCATTTT. It translates to CASSYEDGGGQPQHF.